The clone carrying this TCR beta chain showed up just a few times. This specimen belongs to a study of blood T cell repertoires in COVID-19. On the study more broadly: Sites in the United States, Italy and Spain provided acute and convalescent COVID-19 samples.

This CDR3 contains 14 residues. CDR1 GTSNPN and CDR2 SVGIG come from the germline V gene (reference sequence). V lost 2 bases to trimming and J lost 1 base, with 9 bases between them. Only in-frame clones appear in the TCRdb table, and some are missing; sequencing was by immunoSEQ multiplex PCR. The table records about 160,000 clones, about 90% of them present only once. The specimen was peripheral blood. The origin of this receptor is a man aged 30 to 45 with COVID-19, enrolled during active disease. The chain couples TRBV30 to TRBJ1-5; D is unresolved. This CDR3 is CAWSTHYSNQPQHF. CDR3 nucleotide sequence: TGTGCCTGGAGTACTCACTACAGCAATCAGCCCCAGCATTTT.